The present TCR beta chain was sequenced within a study of blood T cell repertoires in COVID-19. TCRdb's table, derived via immunoSEQ multiplex PCR, lists solely in-frame clones and lacks some. In the table there are over 250,000 clones, roughly 89% of which are singletons. What was sequenced was PBMCs or T cells enriched from blood (not recorded which). The source is a woman aged 55-70 years who had recovered from COVID-19.

This chain's CDR3 is CASRGTGGDPFYGYTF. In DNA form, the CDR3 reads TGCGCCAGCAGGGGGACAGGGGGCGACCCATTTTATGGCTACACCTTC. The rearrangement joins TRBV5-1 to TRBJ1-2, with 12 positions matching TRBD1. Germline CDR1 reads SGHRS; CDR2 reads YFSETQ. This CDR3 is 16 amino acids long. Trimming took 5 bases from V and 5 from J; bases not matched to a gene: 10.